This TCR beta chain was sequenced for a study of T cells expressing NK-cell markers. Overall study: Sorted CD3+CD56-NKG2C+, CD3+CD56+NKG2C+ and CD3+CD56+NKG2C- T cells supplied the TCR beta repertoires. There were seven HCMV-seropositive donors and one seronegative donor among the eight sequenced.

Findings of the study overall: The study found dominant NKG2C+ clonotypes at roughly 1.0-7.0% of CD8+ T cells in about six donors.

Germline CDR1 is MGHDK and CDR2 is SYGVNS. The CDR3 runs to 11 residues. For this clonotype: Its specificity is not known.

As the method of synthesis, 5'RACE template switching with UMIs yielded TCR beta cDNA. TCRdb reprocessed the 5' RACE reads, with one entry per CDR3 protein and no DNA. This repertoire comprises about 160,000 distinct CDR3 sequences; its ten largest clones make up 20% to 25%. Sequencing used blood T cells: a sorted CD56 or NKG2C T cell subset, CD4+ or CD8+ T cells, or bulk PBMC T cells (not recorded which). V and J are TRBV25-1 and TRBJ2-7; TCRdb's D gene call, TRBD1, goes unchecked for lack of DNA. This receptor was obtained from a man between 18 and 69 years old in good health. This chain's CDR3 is CASTGGWEQYF.